This is a list of T cell receptor beta chains from one sample in a study of blood T cell repertoires in COVID-19. This table comes from immunoSEQ multiplex PCR, and its TCRdb copy is limited to in-frame clones, with some not included. The sample has just under 350,000 clones, around nine tenths seen once. Material: peripheral blood. These receptors originate from a woman aged 18-35 years who had recovered from COVID-19. CDR3s include the opening cysteine and the closing phenylalanine or tryptophan. A D gene is named only where the DNA matches it firmly. Expanded clones are given a class, and other clones once, few, many or no size at all.

abundance | j_gene | v_gene | d_gene | CDR3aa | CDR3nt
NA | TRBJ1-3 | TRBV30 | NA | CAWSGTFSGNTIYF | TGTGCCTGGAGCGGGACATTCTCTGGAAACACCATATATTTT
NA | TRBJ2-5 | TRBV7-2 | NA | CASSLDRGGETQYF | TGTGCCAGCAGCCTAGACCGGGGAGGAGAGACCCAGTACTTC
NA | TRBJ1-4 | TRBV15 | NA | CATSRERMASNEKLFF | TGTGCCACCAGCAGAGAGCGGATGGCGAGTAATGAAAAACTGTTTTTT
few | TRBJ2-2 | TRBV19 | NA | CASSWARNTGELFF | TGTGCCAGTAGTTGGGCACGGAACACCGGGGAGCTGTTTTTT
NA | TRBJ1-2 | TRBV5-1 | TRBD1 | CASSATGTGDGYTF | TGCGCCAGCAGCGCAACGGGGACAGGGGATGGCTACACCTTC
NA | TRBJ1-1 | TRBV7-9 | NA | CASSLGSNTEAFF | TGTGCCAGCAGCTTAGGCAGTAACACTGAAGCTTTCTTT
NA | TRBJ1-1 | TRBV10-1 | NA | CASSENSNTEAFF | TGCGCCAGCAGTGAAAACAGTAACACTGAAGCTTTCTTT
NA | TRBJ2-3 | TRBV24-1 | TRBD1 | CATSDQGQGWTDTQYF | TGTGCCACCAGTGACCAAGGACAGGGTTGGACAGATACGCAGTATTTT
once | TRBJ1-2 | TRBV5-8 | NA | CASSPVRGGSYGYTF | TGTGCCAGCAGCCCGGTGAGGGGAGGGAGCTATGGCTACACCTTC
few | TRBJ2-5 | TRBV20-1 | NA | CSASLLGGTQYF | TGCAGTGCTAGTCTCCTCGGGGGGACCCAGTACTTC
NA | TRBJ2-1 | TRBV30 | NA | CAGARDSLAYNEQFF | TGTGCCGGGGCCCGGGACTCTCTAGCCTACAATGAGCAGTTCTTC
NA | TRBJ1-2 | TRBV19 | TRBD1 | CASSVLTGQGNTF | TGTGCCAGTAGTGTACTTACGGGACAGGGTAACACCTTC
NA | TRBJ2-2 | TRBV4-3 | NA | CASSKTGKSGELFF | TGCGCCAGCAGCAAAACGGGAAAGTCCGGGGAGCTGTTTTTT
NA | TRBJ2-4 | TRBV7-9 | NA | CASSPGWSKNIQYF | TGTGCCAGCAGCCCGGGATGGTCCAAAAACATTCAGTACTTC
NA | TRBJ1-2 | TRBV10-3 | NA | CAISLDSPNYGYTF | TGTGCCATCAGTTTGGACAGCCCGAACTATGGCTACACCTTC
once | TRBJ1-6 | TRBV7-2 | TRBD1 | CASSLFQGATYNSPLHF | TGTGCCAGCAGCTTATTCCAGGGGGCAACCTATAATTCACCCCTCCACTTT
NA | TRBJ2-5 | TRBV11-3 | TRBD2 | CASSPTGTSGRETQYF | TGTGCCAGCAGCCCAACCGGGACTAGCGGGAGGGAGACCCAGTACTTC
NA | TRBJ2-1 | TRBV9 | NA | CASSVERRAYNEQFF | TGTGCCAGCAGCGTAGAGAGGCGGGCCTACAATGAGCAGTTCTTC
NA | TRBJ1-2 | TRBV6-5 | NA | CASTRSSLDYGYTF | TGTGCCAGCACTCGCAGTAGCTTGGACTATGGCTACACCTTC
NA | TRBJ1-1 | TRBV6-5 | TRBD1 | CASTSYNRGLEAFF | TGTGCCAGCACCTCATATAACAGGGGGCTAGAAGCTTTCTTT